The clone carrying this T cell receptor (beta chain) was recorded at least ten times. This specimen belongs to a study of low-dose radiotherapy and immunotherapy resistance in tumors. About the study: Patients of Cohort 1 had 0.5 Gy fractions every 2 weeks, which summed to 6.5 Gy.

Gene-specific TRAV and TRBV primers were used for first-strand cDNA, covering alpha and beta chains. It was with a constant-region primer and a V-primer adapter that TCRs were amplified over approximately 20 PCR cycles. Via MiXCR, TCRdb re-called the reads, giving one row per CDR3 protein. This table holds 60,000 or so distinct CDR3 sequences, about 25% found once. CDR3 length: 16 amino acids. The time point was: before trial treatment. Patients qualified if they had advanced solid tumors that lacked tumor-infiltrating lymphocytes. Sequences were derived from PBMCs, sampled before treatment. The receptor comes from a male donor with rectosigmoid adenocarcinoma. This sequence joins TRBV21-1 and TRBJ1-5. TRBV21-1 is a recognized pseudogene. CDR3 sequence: CASSKRRAVYHRPQHF. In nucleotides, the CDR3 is TGTGCCAGCAGCAAAAGAAGGGCAGTCTATCATCGGCCCCAGCATTTT.